This is a list of T cell receptor beta chains from one sample in a study of blood T cell repertoires in COVID-19. The assay was immunoSEQ multiplex PCR, and TCRdb's table has in-frame clones only and misses some. This sample has around 200,000 clones, with about 90% found just once. Sequencing input: PBMCs or T cells enriched from blood (not recorded which). These receptor sequences come from a woman aged 45-59 years in a cohort exposed to, infected with or recovered from COVID-19 (not recorded which). CDR3s include the opening cysteine and the closing phenylalanine or tryptophan. D genes are given only for firm matches. Clone size is stated in some rows and not others, as once, few, many or a class when expanded.

j_gene: TRBJ2-2
v_gene: TRBV3-1/TRBV3-2
d_gene: .
abundance: few
CDR3nt: TGTGCCAGCAGCCAAGATATGGTACTGACCGGGGAGCTGTTTTTT
CDR3aa: CASSQDMVLTGELFF

j_gene: TRBJ2-7
v_gene: TRBV5-1
d_gene: .
abundance: .
CDR3nt: TGCGCCAGCAGCTGGCGTGACAGTGTCTACGAGCAGTACTTC
CDR3aa: CASSWRDSVYEQYF

j_gene: TRBJ2-5
v_gene: TRBV18
d_gene: TRBD1
abundance: .
CDR3nt: TGTGCCAGCTCACCAGACAGGGGGCGAGAGACCCAGTACTTC
CDR3aa: CASSPDRGRETQYF

j_gene: TRBJ2-2
v_gene: TRBV12-5
d_gene: TRBD1
abundance: .
CDR3nt: TGTGCTAGTGGTTTGGTAGTCGGGACAGGGTTCCACGGGGAGCTGTTTTTT
CDR3aa: CASGLVVGTGFHGELFF

j_gene: TRBJ1-5
v_gene: TRBV15
d_gene: .
abundance: .
CDR3nt: TGTGCCACCAGCAGAGGCGGGACGGAAAGCAATCAGCCCCAGCATTTT
CDR3aa: CATSRGGTESNQPQHF

j_gene: TRBJ1-1
v_gene: TRBV7-3
d_gene: .
abundance: .
CDR3nt: TGTGCCAGCAGCTTAGATGCGTTAAACACTGAAGCTTTCTTT
CDR3aa: CASSLDALNTEAFF

j_gene: TRBJ2-1
v_gene: TRBV11-2
d_gene: TRBD2
abundance: once
CDR3nt: TGTGCCAGCAGCTCTAAAGCGACTAGCGGGGGAAATGAGCAGTTCTTC
CDR3aa: CASSSKATSGGNEQFF

j_gene: TRBJ1-1
v_gene: TRBV3-1/TRBV3-2
d_gene: .
abundance: .
CDR3nt: TGTGCCAGCAGCCCAGACGGGAACACTGAAGCTTTCTTT
CDR3aa: CASSPDGNTEAFF

j_gene: TRBJ1-2
v_gene: TRBV11-2
d_gene: TRBD1
abundance: .
CDR3nt: TGTGCCAGCAGCCCAAGGGACAGCTATGTCCCCGGCTACACCTTC
CDR3aa: CASSPRDSYVPGYTF

j_gene: TRBJ1-2
v_gene: TRBV6-6
d_gene: .
abundance: .
CDR3nt: TGTGCCAGCCGGACCCCAGACAGAGACTTCGTCCATGGCTACACCTTC
CDR3aa: CASRTPDRDFVHGYTF

j_gene: TRBJ1-3
v_gene: TRBV27
d_gene: .
abundance: .
CDR3nt: TGTGCCAGCAAAGGGAGGGTTCCGAACACCATATATTTT
CDR3aa: CASKGRVPNTIYF

j_gene: TRBJ1-1
v_gene: TRBV4-2
d_gene: .
abundance: .
CDR3nt: TGTGCCAGCAGCTCCGAACCGACAGGCCCGAACACTGAAGCTTTCTTT
CDR3aa: CASSSEPTGPNTEAFF

j_gene: TRBJ1-1
v_gene: TRBV6-2/TRBV6-3
d_gene: .
abundance: .
CDR3nt: TGTGCCAGCAGTTACCGTGGAGACACTGAAGCTTTCTTT
CDR3aa: CASSYRGDTEAFF

j_gene: TRBJ2-1
v_gene: TRBV10-3
d_gene: TRBD2
abundance: .
CDR3nt: TGTGCCATCAGGGGGACTAGCGGGGGCTCGAGCTCCTACAATGAGCAGTTCTTC
CDR3aa: CAIRGTSGGSSSYNEQFF

j_gene: TRBJ2-5
v_gene: TRBV7-3
d_gene: TRBD2
abundance: .
CDR3nt: TGTGCCAGCAGCAAACAGCGGGGGCGGGAAGAGACCCAGTACTTC
CDR3aa: CASSKQRGREETQYF

j_gene: TRBJ1-5
v_gene: TRBV6-1
d_gene: .
abundance: .
CDR3nt: TGTGCCAGCAGTGAAGTAGGACAGATTAGCAATCAGCCCCAGCATTTT
CDR3aa: CASSEVGQISNQPQHF

j_gene: TRBJ2-7
v_gene: TRBV6-2/TRBV6-3
d_gene: TRBD2
abundance: .
CDR3nt: TGTGCCAGCAGTGGAAGCCCAAGCGGGGGGGACTACGAGCAGTACTTC
CDR3aa: CASSGSPSGGDYEQYF

j_gene: TRBJ1-5
v_gene: TRBV2
d_gene: TRBD1
abundance: .
CDR3nt: TGTGCCAGCACCGTGACAGGGGCGAATCAGCCCCAGCATTTT
CDR3aa: CASTVTGANQPQHF

j_gene: TRBJ1-6
v_gene: TRBV27
d_gene: .
abundance: .
CDR3nt: TGTGCCATACGAGGTCCCGCTAATTCACCCCTCCACTTT
CDR3aa: CAIRGPANSPLHF

j_gene: TRBJ2-5
v_gene: TRBV5-1
d_gene: .
abundance: once
CDR3nt: TGCGCCAGCAGCCAAAGACATCAAGAGACCCAGTACTTC
CDR3aa: CASSQRHQETQYF

j_gene: TRBJ1-1
v_gene: TRBV21-1
d_gene: .
abundance: few
CDR3nt: TGTGCCAGCAGCAAAGGGCCAAGGGGTCCGGACACTGAAGCTTTCTTT
CDR3aa: CASSKGPRGPDTEAFF

j_gene: TRBJ2-1
v_gene: TRBV7-9
d_gene: .
abundance: .
CDR3nt: TGTGCCAGCAGCTTACAGGCAGGGGCATGGGATGAGCAGTTCTTC
CDR3aa: CASSLQAGAWDEQFF

j_gene: TRBJ2-6
v_gene: TRBV18
d_gene: TRBD2
abundance: .
CDR3nt: TGTGCCAGCTCACCAGTATACCCCCCTAGCGGGGGCAGCGCTGGGGCCAACGTCCTGACTTTC
CDR3aa: CASSPVYPPSGGSAGANVLTF

j_gene: TRBJ1-6
v_gene: TRBV27
d_gene: .
abundance: .
CDR3nt: TGTGCCAGCAGTCGACTCCAGGGGCGGTCACCCCTCCACTTT
CDR3aa: CASSRLQGRSPLHF

j_gene: TRBJ2-3
v_gene: TRBV4-1
d_gene: .
abundance: once
CDR3nt: TGCGCCAGCAGCCAAGTCTTAGATACGCAGTATTTT
CDR3aa: CASSQVLDTQYF

j_gene: TRBJ2-3
v_gene: TRBV9
d_gene: TRBD1
abundance: .
CDR3nt: TGTGCCAGCAGCCTCCGGACAGGCGCCACAGATACGCAGTATTTT
CDR3aa: CASSLRTGATDTQYF

j_gene: TRBJ2-3
v_gene: TRBV7-8
d_gene: .
abundance: .
CDR3nt: TGTGCCAGCAGCTTAGGTTTACTAGCCAACACAGATACGCAGTATTTT
CDR3aa: CASSLGLLANTDTQYF

j_gene: TRBJ2-7
v_gene: TRBV6-6
d_gene: .
abundance: .
CDR3nt: TGTGCCAGCACAGGGGCGCACGAGCAGTACTTC
CDR3aa: CASTGAHEQYF

j_gene: TRBJ1-3
v_gene: TRBV30
d_gene: TRBD1
abundance: .
CDR3nt: TGTGCCTGGGACAGGGGAAACTCTGGAAACACCATATATTTT
CDR3aa: CAWDRGNSGNTIYF

j_gene: TRBJ1-1
v_gene: TRBV7-2
d_gene: .
abundance: .
CDR3nt: TGTGCCAGCAGTCCCCAAGCGAGGGTGGGTTCTGAAGCTTTCTTT
CDR3aa: CASSPQARVGSEAFF

j_gene: TRBJ2-7
v_gene: TRBV7-2
d_gene: TRBD2
abundance: .
CDR3nt: TGTGCCAGCAGCTTAGGGAGCGGGGGGGTAAGGGGAACCTACGAGCAGTACTTC
CDR3aa: CASSLGSGGVRGTYEQYF

j_gene: TRBJ2-3
v_gene: TRBV28
d_gene: .
abundance: few
CDR3nt: TGTGCCAGCAGCCTGGCTGGTGGAGCTACGCAGTATTTT
CDR3aa: CASSLAGGATQYF

j_gene: TRBJ1-2
v_gene: TRBV3-1/TRBV3-2
d_gene: .
abundance: .
CDR3nt: TGTGCCAGCAGGGGCTTTAACTATGGCTACACCTTC
CDR3aa: CASRGFNYGYTF

j_gene: TRBJ2-3
v_gene: TRBV7-3
d_gene: .
abundance: .
CDR3nt: TGTGCCAGCAGCCCCCAGGCATATCGGGGGGCCGGGTCAGATACGCAGTATTTT
CDR3aa: CASSPQAYRGAGSDTQYF

j_gene: TRBJ1-1
v_gene: TRBV10-3
d_gene: .
abundance: .
CDR3nt: TGTGCCATCAGGGACAGTTATTACACTGAAGCTTTCTTT
CDR3aa: CAIRDSYYTEAFF

j_gene: TRBJ1-2
v_gene: TRBV7-3
d_gene: .
abundance: .
CDR3nt: TGTGCCAGCAGCTCCGGGGTTGGCTACACCTTC
CDR3aa: CASSSGVGYTF

j_gene: TRBJ1-1
v_gene: TRBV3-1/TRBV3-2
d_gene: .
abundance: .
CDR3nt: TGTGCCAGCAGCCTGGGTCGTGGAGGGCACACTGAAGCTTTCTTT
CDR3aa: CASSLGRGGHTEAFF

j_gene: TRBJ2-7
v_gene: TRBV5-5
d_gene: .
abundance: .
CDR3nt: TGTGCCAGCAGCTTCCGGGACACTTACGAGCAGTACTTC
CDR3aa: CASSFRDTYEQYF

j_gene: TRBJ1-2
v_gene: TRBV10-2
d_gene: .
abundance: .
CDR3nt: TGCGCCAGCAGTCGAGGCTCGGACTATGGCTACACCTTC
CDR3aa: CASSRGSDYGYTF

j_gene: TRBJ1-1
v_gene: TRBV4-3
d_gene: TRBD1
abundance: few
CDR3nt: TGCGCCAGCAGCCCCGGAACAGGGGGCGCTGAAGCTTTCTTT
CDR3aa: CASSPGTGGAEAFF

j_gene: TRBJ1-6
v_gene: TRBV15
d_gene: .
abundance: .
CDR3nt: TGTGCCACCAGCAGAGTGCGGGGTTCCTATAATTCACCCCTCCACTTT
CDR3aa: CATSRVRGSYNSPLHF

j_gene: TRBJ1-4
v_gene: TRBV9
d_gene: TRBD1
abundance: .
CDR3nt: TGTGCCAGCAGCGCCTCCGGGACAGGGGATGAAAAACTGTTTTTT
CDR3aa: CASSASGTGDEKLFF

j_gene: TRBJ1-4
v_gene: TRBV11-1
d_gene: TRBD1
abundance: .
CDR3nt: TGTGCCAGCAGCCCAAGGGACAGACTTAATGAAAAACTGTTTTTT
CDR3aa: CASSPRDRLNEKLFF

j_gene: TRBJ2-7
v_gene: TRBV19
d_gene: .
abundance: .
CDR3nt: TGTGCCAGTAGTGGCTTGAGACAGGGAGGCTACGAGCAGTACTTC
CDR3aa: CASSGLRQGGYEQYF

j_gene: TRBJ2-5
v_gene: TRBV2
d_gene: TRBD1
abundance: .
CDR3nt: TGTGCCAGCAAATGGACAGGGACAGAGACCCAGTACTTC
CDR3aa: CASKWTGTETQYF

j_gene: TRBJ2-1
v_gene: TRBV28
d_gene: TRBD1
abundance: .
CDR3nt: TGTGCCAGCAGTTCGCCCACATACAGGGGTCACAATGAGCAGTTCTTC
CDR3aa: CASSSPTYRGHNEQFF

j_gene: TRBJ1-1
v_gene: TRBV4-1
d_gene: .
abundance: .
CDR3nt: TGCGCCAGCAGCCAAGACGGGCGCGGGATGGACACTGAAGCTTTCTTT
CDR3aa: CASSQDGRGMDTEAFF